The 30 T cell receptor beta chains in this list originate from one sample, sequenced in a study of metastatic and nonmetastatic thyroid tumors. Thyroid surgery had not been preceded by any treatment in any patient. TCRdb re-analyzed the PCR reads using MiXCR. The table has fewer than 15,000 clones, around a quarter seen once; the top ten hold about 20%. Sequencing was performed on tumor tissue. The source of these receptors is a female donor with papillary thyroid cancer or a benign thyroid nodule (not recorded which). Some clones in this sample may be carry-over from other donors' samples.

The chain carries TRBV6-4 and TRBJ1-1; D perhaps matches TRBD1 (5 bases). The CDR3 is 14 amino acids. V lost 5 bases, J lost 5 bases, and 15 bases lay in between. CDR1 MRHNA and CDR2 SNTAGT come from the germline V gene. CDR3 nucleotide sequence: TGTGCCAGCAGTTCCTCGGCGGGGGGGACTGAAGCTTTCTTT. Translating it yields CASSSSAGGTEAFF.

This clone came up many times. V gene TRBV2 combines with J gene TRBJ1-4, with unresolved D. Germline loops: CDR1 SNHLY, CDR2 FYNNEI. CDR3 length equals 15 residues. V was cut by 4 bases and J by 4 bases, with 13 bases left in between. The CDR3 region has the DNA TGTGCCAGCAGTGCTGGGGAGGAATATAATGAAAAACTGTTTTTT. The encoded protein is CASSAGEEYNEKLFF.

The rearrangement links TRBV15 to TRBJ2-2; D remains ambiguous. This CDR3 has 13 amino acids. Trimming shortened V by 4 bases and J by 3 bases, and 6 bases separated the two germline ends. CDR1 and CDR2 from the germline V gene are LNHNV and YYDKDF (reference sequence). The chain's CDR3 is CATSIYDTGELFF. The CDR3 nucleotides read TGTGCCACCAGCATCTACGACACCGGGGAGCTGTTTTTT.

This clone was counted at least ten times. Distinct nucleotide sequences in the sample also encode this CDR3. The CDR3 region is CSARPGGGAKEAFF. The CDR3 nucleotides read TGCAGTGCTAGACCGGGCGGGGGGGCTAAGGAAGCTTTCTTT. The rearrangement uses TRBV20-1 and TRBJ1-1, with D possibly matching TRBD1 (6 bases). The germline gives CDR1 DFQATT, CDR2 SNEGSKA (reference sequence). The V gene lost 2 bases and the J gene lost 8 bases, with 18 bases spanning the gap. This CDR3 contains 14 residues.

At least ten counts were recorded for this clone. The chain uses TRBV6-4 and TRBJ2-1, with D possibly TRBD1 on 6 matching bases. V lost 5 bases and J 1 base, leaving 12 bases between the germline ends. The CDR3 runs 15 residues. The germline gives CDR1 MRHNA, CDR2 SNTAGT. CDR3 sequence reads: CASSQGTESYNEQFF. The CDR3 DNA is TGTGCCAGCAGTCAGGGGACGGAGTCCTACAATGAGCAGTTCTTC.

The V gene is TRBV28, the J gene TRBJ1-5; D is unclear. The CDR3 sequence is 15 residues long. V shed 3 bases and J shed 6 bases, with 15 bases lying between them. Germline V gives CDR1 MDHEN, CDR2 SYDVKM. CDR3 loop: CASSFPGGNSQPQHF. The DNA for the CDR3 is TGTGCCAGCAGTTTTCCAGGAGGGAATAGTCAGCCCCAGCATTTT.

This clone appeared a few times. The chain is built from TRBV6-1 and TRBJ2-6, with D maybe TRBD1 (6 bases). CDR3 length: 15 residues. The V and J ends lost 3 bases and 2 bases respectively, with 8 bases between them. Per the germline V gene, CDR1 is MNHNS and CDR2 is SASEGT. In nucleotides, the CDR3 is TGTGCCAGCAGTGATTGGACAGCTGGGGCCAACGTCCTGACTTTC. Translated, it gives CASSDWTAGANVLTF.

In this sample, this clone turned up many times. The rearrangement joins TRBV20-1 to TRBJ2-3; D remains ambiguous. The V gene's germline CDR1 is DFQATT and CDR2 SNEGSKA (reference sequence). The CDR3 spans 14 residues. Between the trimmed V and J ends, which lost 1 base and 3 bases, there was a span of 11 bases. The CDR3 sequence: CSARVYLGTDTQYF. CDR3 nucleotides: TGCAGTGCTAGAGTTTATTTGGGAACAGATACGCAGTATTTT.

The genes are TRBV11-2 and TRBJ2-7; D is perhaps TRBD1 (6 bases). Trimming removed 5 bases at V and 4 bases at J, with 9 bases between. The CDR3 covers 12 residues. From germline, CDR1 is SGHAT and CDR2 FQNNGV. The CDR3 DNA reads TGTGCCAGCAGCCTCACAGGGTACGAGCAGTACTTC. This sequence encodes CASSLTGYEQYF.

The chain recombines TRBV20-1 with TRBJ2-5, with 8 bases fitting TRBD1. The J call may be mistaken, given a closer DNA end match to TRBJ2-1. This CDR3 contains 15 residues. Germline loops: CDR1 DFQATT, CDR2 SNEGSKA (reference sequence). CDR3 amino acids: CSAQTTDRGGNYQFF. CDR3 coding DNA: TGCAGTGCCCAAACCACAGACAGGGGTGGCAATTATCAGTTCTTC.

The J gene is TRBJ1-1, the V gene TRBV3-1; 10 nucleotides agree with TRBD1. This CDR3 region has 15 residues. The germline V gene encodes CDR1 LGHDT and CDR2 YNNKEL (reference sequence). The J segment lost 4 bases and the V segment lost 0 bases, leaving 2 bases of the junction unmatched. CDR3 in amino acids: CASSQEGTGATEAFF. The CDR3 DNA is TGTGCCAGCAGCCAAGAGGGGACAGGGGCCACTGAAGCTTTCTTT.

Within the sample, this clone is medium-sized. The genes are TRBV28 and TRBJ1-3; weak D call: TRBD1 (5 bases). Trimming shortened V by 6 bases and J by 8 bases, and 8 bases separated the two germline ends. The germline CDR1 and CDR2 sequences are MDHEN and SYDVKM. This CDR3 comprises 11 residues. This CDR3 is CASSSGYTIYF. The CDR3 DNA reads TGTGCCAGCAGCTCAGGGTACACCATATATTTT.

The chain uses TRBV29-1 and TRBJ1-2; no firm D call. V gave up 3 bases and J gave up 8 bases, with 1 base separating them. The CDR3 has 8 residues. Per germline, CDR1 SQVTM and CDR2 ANQGSEA. The CDR3 DNA reads TGCAGCGTTGAGGGCTACACCTTC. Translation gives CSVEGYTF.

This clone was found many times. The chain carries TRBV15 and TRBJ1-1; possible D gene TRBD1, 5 bases. V dropped 0 bases and J dropped 6 bases, with 14 bases sitting between them. Germline CDR1 LNHNV, CDR2 YYDKDF (reference sequence). The CDR3 covers 15 residues. Here the CDR3 DNA reads TGTGCCACCAGCAGAGACTTCGCAGGGCTGGCTGAAGCTTTCTTT. Amino acid sequence: CATSRDFAGLAEAFF.

This clone was seen many times. The chain couples TRBV20-1 to TRBJ2-1, with a possible D match to TRBD1 (7 bases). This CDR3 region has 16 residues. V lost 3 bases, J lost 4 bases, and 19 bases lay in between. Per germline, CDR1 DFQATT and CDR2 SNEGSKA (reference sequence). This CDR3 reads CSASSGGTANYNEQFF. CDR3 bases: TGCAGTGCTAGTTCTGGGGGGACAGCCAATTACAATGAGCAGTTCTTC.

J is TRBJ2-7 and V is TRBV7-2, with a weak D call TRBD2 (6 bases). Germline V CDR1 and CDR2: SGHTA, FQGNSA. The CDR3 extends over 13 amino acids. Trimming left V 4 bases short and J 3 bases short, with 10 bases between. In nucleotides, the CDR3 is TGTGCCAGCAGCTCCTGGAGGGGCTACGAGCAGTACTTC. Translated, it gives CASSSWRGYEQYF.

V usage is TRBV5-1 and J usage is TRBJ1-5; the match to TRBD1 covers 8 bases. The CDR3 extends over 13 amino acids. Germline V gives CDR1 SGHRS, CDR2 YFSETQ. V lost 3 bases, J lost 4 bases, and 0 bases stayed unmatched. The CDR3 region is CASSWDRNQPQHF. CDR3 DNA: TGCGCCAGCAGCTGGGACAGGAATCAGCCCCAGCATTTT.

This clone has more than one count but fewer than ten. V and J are TRBV12-3 or TRBV12-4 and TRBJ2-7; 12 nucleotides line up with TRBD2. The junction had 9 bases not matched to a gene; V was cut back by 3 bases and J by 3 bases. CDR3 length: 17 residues. CDR3 DNA sequence: TGTGCCAGCAGTTTCCGAAACCTAGCGGGAGGGTACTACGAGCAGTACTTC. Its protein product is CASSFRNLAGGYYEQYF.

The V gene is TRBV15, the J gene TRBJ1-2; 9 bases are shared with TRBD1. This CDR3 region has 15 residues. Germline values: CDR1 LNHNV, CDR2 YYDKDF (reference sequence). J was trimmed by 2 bases and V by 3 bases; bases with no gene match: 4. Here the CDR3 reads CATSRDRGRNYGYTF. CDR3 in DNA: TGTGCCACCAGCAGGGACAGGGGACGAAACTATGGCTACACCTTC.

This chain connects TRBV28 to TRBJ1-2; no clear D. CDR1 and CDR2 from the germline V gene are MDHEN and SYDVKM. Trimming took off 2 bases at V and 2 bases at J, with 6 bases between the two ends. The CDR3 is 13 residues long. The CDR3 coding sequence is TGTGCCAGCAGTTTAGGACGGAACTATGGCTACACCTTC. Protein: CASSLGRNYGYTF.

Many counts were recorded for this clone. A read error may explain this, as a much larger clone is one base away. The V and J genes are TRBV5-1 and TRBJ2-7; either TRBD1 or TRBD2 may fit D (5 bases each). The V gene's germline CDR1 is SGHRS and CDR2 YFSETQ. This CDR3 region has 13 residues. CDR3 loop: CASRGDGAYEQNF. The CDR3 DNA follows: TGCGCCAGCAGGGGGGACGGAGCCTACGAGCAGAACTTC.

This clone appeared many times. The chain links TRBV6-5 to TRBJ1-5, with a tentative D call TRBD1 (5 bases). Germline V gene sequence: CDR1 MNHEY, CDR2 SVGAGI. Deletions cut 5 bases from V and 0 bases from J, with 20 bases between. This CDR3 spans 18 amino acids. The CDR3 coding sequence is TGTGCCAGCAGTCTACCCGGACACTCGACAAATAGCAATCAGCCCCAGCATTTT. This gives the protein CASSLPGHSTNSNQPQHF.

This chain uses TRBV11-1 with TRBJ1-2; D gene unclear. CDR1 and CDR2 (germline): SGHAT, FQDESV (reference sequence). The CDR3 spans 12 residues. The V end was cut by 5 bases, the J end by 3 bases, with 7 bases between. The CDR3 loop is CASSQRDYGYTF. DNA for the CDR3: TGTGCCAGCAGCCAACGGGACTATGGCTACACCTTC.

This clone came up many times. This chain joins TRBV5-1 and TRBJ1-4; 7 bases map to TRBD1. Germline loops: CDR1 SGHRS, CDR2 YFSETQ. V dropped 4 bases and J dropped 3; count of bases not matched to a gene: 6. The CDR3 spans 15 residues. DNA of the CDR3: TGCGCCAGCAGCCTAACTAGGGGGCCTAATGAAAAACTGTTTTTT. This sequence encodes CASSLTRGPNEKLFF.

This clone came up many times. The chain uses TRBV7-9 and TRBJ1-1, with a possible D match to TRBD1 (5 bases). Germline lookup yields CDR1 SEHNR and CDR2 FQNEAQ (reference sequence). The germline V and J ends were trimmed by 5 bases and 3 bases, with 10 bases remaining between them. The CDR3 loop spans 13 amino acids. CDR3 bases: TGTGCCAGCAGCCCCGGGGACTACACTGAAGCTTTCTTT. This gives the protein CASSPGDYTEAFF.

This clone was seen many times. The chain is built from TRBV20-1 and TRBJ1-2; no firm D call. Looked up from germline, CDR1 is DFQATT and CDR2 is SNEGSKA (reference sequence). CDR3 size: 14 residues. The germline V and J ends were trimmed by 3 bases and 0 bases, with 11 bases remaining between them. The CDR3 region has the DNA TGCAGTGCTAGTATACCGGGGACTAACTATGGCTACACCTTC. Translation gives CSASIPGTNYGYTF.

The chain combines TRBV20-1 with TRBJ2-7; 8 bases agree with TRBD2. J was trimmed by 3 bases and V by 0 bases; bases with no gene match: 7. The CDR3 is 15 residues long. The germline CDR1 and CDR2 sequences are DFQATT and SNEGSKA (reference sequence). The CDR3 here is CSAREGRTSSYEQYF. The DNA for the CDR3 is TGCAGTGCTAGAGAGGGCAGGACTAGCAGCTACGAGCAGTACTTC.

The rearrangement joins TRBV27 to TRBJ2-5; maybe TRBD1 (5 bases). The germline V gene has CDR1 MNHEY and CDR2 SMNVEV (reference sequence). Trimming shortened V by 3 bases and J by 5 bases, and 7 bases separated the two germline ends. The CDR3 extends over 12 amino acids. The CDR3 DNA follows: TGTGCCAGCAGTTTCCAGGGCGAGACCCAGTACTTC. This translates into CASSFQGETQYF.

This clone was seen a handful of times. The chain joins TRBV7-8 to TRBJ2-7, with 7 bases matching TRBD2. CDR3 length: 14 residues. The germline V gene has CDR1 SGHVS and CDR2 FQNEAQ. With 5 bases clipped from V and 6 bases from J, the junction kept 10 bases outside the gene matches. The CDR3 sequence: CASSRGSVSREQYF. CDR3 nucleotides: TGTGCCAGCAGCCGCGGGAGCGTTTCGCGCGAGCAGTACTTC.

On this clone itself: A much larger clonotype is one base distant, so this may be a read error. The J gene is TRBJ2-5, the V gene TRBV20-1; unclear D gene. Between the trimmed V and J ends, which lost 5 bases and 5 bases, there was a span of 21 bases. The CDR3 has 15 residues. Germline V gene data show CDR1 as DFQATT and CDR2 as SNEGSKA (reference sequence). The CDR3 region has the DNA TGCAGTGCTCCCCTTTTAAGGTGGTTTCGGGAGACCCAGTACTTC. Amino acid sequence: CSAPLLRWFRETQYF.